This TCR beta chain was profiled in a study of molecular identifiers for immune sequencing clone quantification. Study-level points and caveats: Clones exceeding 20 RNA copies carried over 97% of effector molecules but under 1% of naive-cell molecules.

As concerns this clonotype: Its antigen is unidentified.

TCRdb reprocessed the PCR reads via MiXCR and lists one record per CDR3 protein. The repertoire holds more than 550,000 distinct CDR3 sequences, with around 25% as singletons. The CDR3 runs 15 residues. The V and J ends lost 4 bases and 4 bases, in that order; junction bases with no gene match: 8. From germline, CDR1 is SGDLS and CDR2 YYNGEE. This TCR was recovered from a human donor in good health. Some libraries in this study had Jurkat cell RNA spiked in. The chain recombines TRBV9 with TRBJ1-2; 9 nucleotides match TRBD1. Sequencing was performed on naive CD8+ T cells from blood, with Jurkat cell RNA spiked in. Subset defined: FACS-sorted CD8+CD4-CCR7+CD45RA+ naive T cells. In DNA, the CDR3 is TGTGCCAGCAGCTCCCGGGACAGGGTTGCCTATGGCTACACCTTC. This sequence encodes CASSSRDRVAYGYTF.